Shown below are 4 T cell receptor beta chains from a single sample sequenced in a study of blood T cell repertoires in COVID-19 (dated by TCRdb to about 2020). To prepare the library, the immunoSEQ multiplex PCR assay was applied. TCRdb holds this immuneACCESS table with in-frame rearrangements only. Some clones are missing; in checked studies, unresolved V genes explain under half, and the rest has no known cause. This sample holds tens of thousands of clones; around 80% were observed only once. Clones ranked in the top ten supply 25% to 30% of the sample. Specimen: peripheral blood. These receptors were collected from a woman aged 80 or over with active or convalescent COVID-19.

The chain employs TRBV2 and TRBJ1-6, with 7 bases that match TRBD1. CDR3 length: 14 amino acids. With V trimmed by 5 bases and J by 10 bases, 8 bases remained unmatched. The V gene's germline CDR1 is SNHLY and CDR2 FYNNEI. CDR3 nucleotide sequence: TGTGCCAGCAGTACAGACAGGGTTGGATCACCCCTCCACTTT. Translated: CASSTDRVGSPLHF.

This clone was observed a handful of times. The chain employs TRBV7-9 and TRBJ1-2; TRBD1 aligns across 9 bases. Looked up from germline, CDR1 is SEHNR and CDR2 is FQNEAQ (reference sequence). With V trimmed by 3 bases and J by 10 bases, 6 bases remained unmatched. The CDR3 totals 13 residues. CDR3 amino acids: CASSFLDRGSYTF. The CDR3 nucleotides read TGTGCCAGCAGCTTCTTGGACAGGGGATCCTACACCTTC.

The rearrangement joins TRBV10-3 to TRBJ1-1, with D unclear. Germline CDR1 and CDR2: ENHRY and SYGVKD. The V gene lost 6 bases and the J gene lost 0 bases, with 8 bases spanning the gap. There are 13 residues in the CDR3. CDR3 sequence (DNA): TGTGCCATCAGGCCGGGTCTGAACACTGAAGCTTTCTTT. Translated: CAIRPGLNTEAFF.

The CDR3 reads CASSLAGYSNQPQHF. The CDR3 DNA follows: TGCGCCAGCAGCTTGGCCGGGTATAGCAATCAGCCCCAGCATTTT. This sequence joins TRBV5-1 and TRBJ1-5; D is unclear. Trimming left V 0 bases short and J 0 bases short, with 7 bases between. This CDR3 has 15 amino acids. CDR1 and CDR2 from the germline V gene are SGHRS and YFSETQ.